Each of the 31 T cell receptor beta chains below was sequenced from the same sample in a study of shared clonotypes between healthy human individuals. TCRdb's copy holds only in-frame clones and misses some; the assay was immunoSEQ multiplex PCR. The sample gives approximately 1.5 million clones, around 98.5% of which show up once; under 0.45% is in the top ten. The sample comprised naive CD4+ T cells sorted from blood. Subset indicated: CD45RA+ positively selected. The origin of the receptors is a man aged 25 to 40 in good health.

This clone is a singleton in its sample. Different DNA sequences within this sample yield the same CDR3. This chain links TRBV29-1 with TRBJ2-1; 9 nucleotides agree with TRBD1. J was trimmed by 6 bases and V by 4 bases; bases with no gene match: 4. The CDR3 sequence is 13 residues long. Germline V gene data show CDR1 as SQVTM and CDR2 as ANQGSEA. The CDR3 sequence: CSVGQGVSNEQFF. In DNA form, the CDR3 reads TGCAGCGTTGGACAGGGGGTAAGCAATGAGCAGTTCTTC.

V gene TRBV9 combines with J gene TRBJ2-3; no clear D gene. Trimming left V 1 base short and J 0 bases short, with 12 bases between. Germline CDR1 is SGDLS and CDR2 is YYNGEE. The CDR3 extends over 16 amino acids. The CDR3 DNA is TGTGCCAGCAGCGTAAGCCCCTCTATTAGCACAGATACGCAGTATTTT. It yields the protein CASSVSPSISTDTQYF. Looking up the rest from reference TRBV9 and TRBJ2-3 gives the full variable domain: DSGVTQTPKHLITATGQRVTLRCSPRSGDLSVYWYQQSLDQGLQFLIQYYNGEERAKGNILERFSAQQFPDLHSELNLSSLELGDSALYFCASSVSPSISTDTQYFGPGTRLTVL.

The DNA of the CDR3 is TGTGCCTCAATAGGAGCCGGAGGTGAGACCCAGTACTTC. This gives the protein CASIGAGGETQYF. The chain has TRBV6-1 and TRBJ2-5; TRBD2 might be the D (5 bases). Looked up from germline, CDR1 is MNHNS and CDR2 is SASEGT. Deletions cut 11 bases from V and 5 bases from J, with 18 bases between. The CDR3 extends over 13 amino acids.

The chain links TRBV10-3 to TRBJ1-5; no definite D call. The CDR3 sequence is 14 residues long. The germline gives CDR1 ENHRY, CDR2 SYGVKD. V shed 0 bases and J shed 4 bases, with 7 bases lying between them. The CDR3 sequence: CAISESPGNQPQHF. CDR3 DNA sequence: TGTGCCATCAGTGAGTCACCAGGAAATCAGCCCCAGCATTTT.

This chain links TRBV18 with TRBJ2-7; 7 positions match TRBD2. The CDR3 totals 16 residues. Germline V CDR1 and CDR2: KGHSH, LQKENI. Unmatched junction bases numbered 14, after V lost 5 bases and J lost 4 bases. The CDR3 coding sequence is TGTGCCAGCTCATATACGGGAGGCATCGGCTTATACGAGCAGTACTTC. This sequence encodes CASSYTGGIGLYEQYF.

The V call is TRBV30, the J call TRBJ1-2; 8 bases are shared with TRBD1. Germline-derived CDR1 and CDR2 are GTSNPN and SVGIG (reference sequence). Trimming cost V 5 bases and J 1 base; bases outside gene matches: 6. The CDR3 has 14 amino acids. The CDR3 nucleotides read TGTGCCTGGGCTCGGGACAGGATTAACTATGGCTACACCTTC. Translated, it gives CAWARDRINYGYTF.

The chain uses TRBV10-3 and TRBJ2-2; 8 positions match TRBD1. Germline CDR1 ENHRY, CDR2 SYGVKD. This CDR3 is 16 amino acids long. Trimming at V came to 1 base and at J to 1 base, leaving 2 bases not matched to a gene. In nucleotides, the CDR3 is TGTGCCATCAGTGAGTGGGGGACAGGGAACACCGGGGAGCTGTTTTTT. Encoded protein: CAISEWGTGNTGELFF.

V and J are TRBV18 and TRBJ2-1; 11 bases agree with TRBD2. Germline CDR1 and CDR2: KGHSH and LQKENI. The V and J ends lost 2 bases and 8 bases, in that order; junction bases with no gene match: 14. The CDR3 length is 18 residues. The CDR3 loop is CASSPDLLAGGNFYEQFF. CDR3 coding DNA: TGTGCCAGCTCACCAGACCTCTTAGCGGGAGGGAACTTCTATGAGCAGTTCTTC.

As for this clone: The same CDR3 arises from other DNA sequences in this sample as well. The CDR3 protein is CASRQGSYNEQFF. The CDR3 region has the DNA TGTGCCAGCAGGCAGGGCTCCTACAATGAGCAGTTCTTC. This chain uses TRBV6-1 with TRBJ2-1; D might be TRBD1 (5 bases). Germline-derived CDR1 and CDR2 are MNHNS and SASEGT. V was shortened by 6 bases and J by 0 bases, with 6 bases between the two germline ends. This CDR3 is built from 13 residues.

V is TRBV28 and J is TRBJ1-5; D gene unclear. From germline, CDR1 is MDHEN and CDR2 SYDVKM. With 2 bases removed from V and 6 bases from J, the gap between germline ends came to 11 bases. There are 14 residues in the CDR3. The CDR3 sequence: CASSLAGNRQPQHF. The CDR3 DNA reads as TGTGCCAGCAGTTTAGCGGGGAATCGTCAGCCCCAGCATTTT.

The chain recombines TRBV5-1 with TRBJ1-1, with TRBD1 as a possible D gene (5 bases). V lost 4 bases to trimming and J lost 4 bases, with 20 bases between them. Germline CDR1 and CDR2: SGHRS and YFSETQ. This CDR3 has 16 residues. The CDR3 region has the DNA TGCGCCAGCAGCATCGGGGGGTTATTTATGAGCACTGAAGCTTTCTTT. Amino acids: CASSIGGLFMSTEAFF.

The chain employs TRBV28 and TRBJ1-4, with 7 bases identical to TRBD1. V trimming: 4 bases; J trimming: 5 bases; junction bases outside the gene matches: 10. The CDR3 has 16 residues. Germline V gene lookup returns CDR1 MDHEN and CDR2 SYDVKM. The CDR3 bases are TGTGCCAGCAGTTCCACCGGACAGGTCCTCAATGAAAAACTGTTTTTT. Translated: CASSSTGQVLNEKLFF.

As concerns this clone: This sample also contains other DNA sequences that code for the same CDR3. This chain joins TRBV5-1 and TRBJ2-7; a weak D match, TRBD1 (5 bases). CDR1 and CDR2 (germline): SGHRS, YFSETQ. This CDR3 contains 14 residues. Trimming cost V 0 bases and J 4 bases, with 11 bases left between them. CDR3 coding DNA: TGCGCCAGCAGCTTGGGGGGCAGGCCGTACGAGCAGTACTTC. Encoded protein: CASSLGGRPYEQYF.

This chain uses TRBV2 with TRBJ2-1, with D possibly matching TRBD1 (6 bases). The CDR3 extends over 14 amino acids. Germline V gene lookup returns CDR1 SNHLY and CDR2 FYNNEI. Deletions cut 8 bases from V and 1 base from J, with 12 bases between. The DNA for the CDR3 is TGTGCCAGCCTCCGGGACAATTCCTACAATGAGCAGTTCTTC. Protein sequence: CASLRDNSYNEQFF.

The chain recombines TRBV15 with TRBJ2-7, with D maybe TRBD1 (6 bases). The germline V gene encodes CDR1 LNHNV and CDR2 YYDKDF (reference sequence). Trimming took off 6 bases at V and 3 bases at J, with 9 bases between the two ends. The CDR3 is 12 residues long. The CDR3 DNA is TGTGCCACCAGAGGACAGCACTACGAGCAGTACTTC. Residues: CATRGQHYEQYF.

The rearrangement uses TRBV11-2 and TRBJ1-4; 8 bases fit TRBD1. The length of the CDR3 is 15 residues. Per germline, CDR1 SGHAT and CDR2 FQNNGV. The V segment lost 4 bases and the J segment 3 bases; nucleotides outside the gene matches: 4. This CDR3 is CASSSQGAANEKLFF. The CDR3 DNA follows: TGTGCCAGCAGCTCTCAGGGGGCAGCTAATGAAAAACTGTTTTTT.

Concerning this clone itself: An end of the junction does not agree with germline; a read error may underlie this. The rearrangement uses TRBV2 and TRBJ2-3; 11 nucleotides align to TRBD2. CDR1 and CDR2 (germline): SNHLY, FYNNEI. There are 12 residues in the CDR3. For the CDR3, the DNA is TGTGCCAGCAGTGAAGCGCTGGGACTAGCGGATTTT. Amino acid sequence: CASSEALGLADF.

The sample holds one count of this clone. This chain uses TRBV30 with TRBJ2-2; 11 bases fit TRBD2. Germline-derived CDR1 and CDR2 are GTSNPN and SVGIG (reference sequence). The CDR3 is 15 residues long. The V and J ends lost 3 bases and 6 bases, in that order; junction bases with no gene match: 6. The CDR3 DNA reads TGTGCCTGGAGCACTAGCGGGAGTTACTCCGGGGAGCTGTTTTTT. Amino acids: CAWSTSGSYSGELFF. Using reference TRBV30 and TRBJ2-2 for the parts outside the CDR3, the full variable domain is SQTIHQWPATLVQPVGSPLSLECTVEGTSNPNLYWYRQAAGRGLQLLFYSVGIGQISSEVPQNLSASRPQDRQFILSSKKLLLSDSGFYLCAWSTSGSYSGELFFGEGSRLTVL.

This chain uses TRBV10-1 with TRBJ2-3; no firm D call. V dropped 3 bases and J dropped 4 bases, with 11 bases sitting between them. The CDR3 totals 14 residues. CDR1 WNHNN and CDR2 SYGVQD come from the germline V gene (reference sequence). CDR3 residues: CASSDSMASDTQYF. CDR3 DNA: TGCGCCAGCAGTGATTCTATGGCGTCAGATACGCAGTATTTT.

The rearrangement joins TRBV7-8 to TRBJ2-7; TRBD2 agrees at 9 bases. CDR3 length: 14 amino acids. Germline lookup yields CDR1 SGHVS and CDR2 FQNEAQ. The V segment lost 3 bases and the J segment 3 bases; nucleotides outside the gene matches: 3. This CDR3 is CASSFVSGSYEQYF. The CDR3 bases are TGTGCCAGCAGCTTCGTTAGCGGGAGCTACGAGCAGTACTTC.

The chain uses TRBV7-2 and TRBJ1-2; D unresolved. Germline V gives CDR1 SGHTA, CDR2 FQGNSA. This CDR3 contains 15 residues. V lost 1 base and J lost 4, with 13 bases in between. CDR3 residues: CASSLERGRGYGYTF. CDR3 nucleotide sequence: TGTGCCAGCAGCTTAGAGAGAGGGCGAGGCTATGGCTACACCTTC.

The rearrangement uses TRBV7-9 and TRBJ2-2; 11 bases map to TRBD2. The junction had 5 bases not matched to a gene; V was cut back by 5 bases and J by 0 bases. The CDR3 contains 17 residues. In germline, CDR1 is SEHNR, CDR2 FQNEAQ (reference sequence). The CDR3 here is CASSLLAGGPNTGELFF. In DNA, the CDR3 is TGTGCCAGCAGCCTATTAGCGGGAGGGCCGAACACCGGGGAGCTGTTTTTT.

The rearrangement uses TRBV28 and TRBJ2-1, with a possible D match to TRBD1 (7 bases). Germline assignment: CDR1 MDHEN and CDR2 SYDVKM. This CDR3 is 13 amino acids long. The V and J ends lost 6 bases and 4 bases respectively, with 10 bases between them. This chain's CDR3 is CASRRDRYNEQFF. The CDR3 region has the DNA TGTGCCAGCAGGCGGGACAGATACAATGAGCAGTTCTTC.

Worth noting for this clone: Distinct nucleotide sequences in the sample also encode this CDR3. The V gene is TRBV7-2, the J gene TRBJ1-1, with 7 bases matching TRBD1. J was trimmed by 1 base and V by 5 bases; bases with no gene match: 4. The CDR3 is made up of 14 amino acids. In germline, CDR1 is SGHTA, CDR2 FQGNSA. CDR3 protein: CASSPGTANTEAFF. Here the CDR3 DNA reads TGTGCCAGCAGCCCAGGGACAGCGAACACTGAAGCTTTCTTT.

V and J are TRBV28 and TRBJ1-5; 7 positions agree with TRBD1. CDR3 length: 15 residues. The ends lost 8 bases at V and 1 base at J; junction bases unmatched: 8. Germline CDR1 MDHEN, CDR2 SYDVKM. The CDR3 coding sequence is TGTGCCAGCCAGGCAGGGGGTATAAGCAATCAGCCCCAGCATTTT. Residues: CASQAGGISNQPQHF.

With respect to this clone: The junction departs from the called germline gene at one end, perhaps through a read error. The CDR3 nucleotides read TGTGCCAGCAGGGGACTAGCGGGAGTTTTGGGTTTT. Its translation: CASRGLAGVLGF. The chain couples TRBV28 to TRBJ2-3; TRBD2 matches 14 bases. CDR1 and CDR2 from the germline V gene are MDHEN and SYDVKM. The CDR3 has 12 amino acids.

The chain couples TRBV7-9 to TRBJ2-1, with 8 nucleotides matching TRBD1. Trimming took 1 base from V and 6 from J; bases not matched to a gene: 5. CDR3 length: 15 residues. Germline CDR1 is SEHNR and CDR2 is FQNEAQ (reference sequence). The CDR3 sequence is CASSLGRTGSNEQFF. The CDR3, as DNA: TGTGCCAGCAGCTTAGGACGGACAGGGAGCAATGAGCAGTTCTTC.

As regards this clone: The same CDR3 can be traced to other DNA sequences in this sample. The rearrangement joins TRBV6-4 to TRBJ2-3, with TRBD2 matching over 10 bases. V dropped 5 bases and J dropped 1; count of bases not matched to a gene: 0. Germline-derived CDR1 and CDR2 are MRHNA and SNTAGT. The CDR3 contains 14 residues. The CDR3 region is CASSLAGGTDTQYF. CDR3 DNA sequence: TGTGCCAGCAGTCTAGCGGGAGGCACAGATACGCAGTATTTT.

The chain uses TRBV5-5 and TRBJ1-1; TRBD1 agrees at 7 bases. This CDR3 has 12 residues. With V trimmed by 4 bases and J by 10 bases, 7 bases remained unmatched. In germline, CDR1 is SGHKS, CDR2 YYEKEE (reference sequence). Here the CDR3 DNA reads TGTGCCAGCAGCCAGTCCCAGGGGGGAGCTTTCTTT. Translated: CASSQSQGGAFF. Filled out from reference TRBV5-5 and TRBJ1-1, the complete variable domain reads DAGVTQSPTHLIKTRGQQVTLRCSPISGHKSVSWYQQVLGQGPQFIFQYYEKEERGRGNFPDRFSARQFPNYSSELNVNALLLGDSALYLCASSQSQGGAFFGQGTRLTVV.

In this sample, this clone turned up once. V is TRBV5-1 and J is TRBJ2-2; tentatively, D is TRBD2 (5 bases). The CDR3 is 14 amino acids. Trimming removed 4 bases at V and 8 bases at J, with 15 bases between. Per germline, CDR1 SGHRS and CDR2 YFSETQ. CDR3 coding DNA: TGCGCCAGCAGCAGTGGACTCATCCCGGGGGAGCTGTTTTTT. Its protein is CASSSGLIPGELFF.

The chain couples TRBV5-1 to TRBJ2-2, with 10 bases aligning to TRBD1. This CDR3 is 17 amino acids long. Trimming at V came to 0 bases and at J to 3 bases, leaving 5 bases not matched to a gene. The germline V gene has CDR1 SGHRS and CDR2 YFSETQ. The CDR3 here is CASSLARQGAYTGELFF. The DNA of the CDR3 is TGCGCCAGCAGCTTGGCCAGACAGGGGGCATACACCGGGGAGCTGTTTTTT.